This T cell receptor beta chain was obtained from a study of CD8 T cells in Susac syndrome. This clonotype was seen more than once but under ten times. Germline V lookup: CDR1 MGHRA, CDR2 YSYEKL. V lost 0 bases to trimming and J lost 0 bases, with 9 bases between them. The CDR3 contains 16 residues. The authors sequenced TCR beta from blood CD8+ and CD4+ T cells. cDNA came from approximately 0.5 to 1 ug RNA primed by random hexamers. Each CDR3 protein gets one entry after TCRdb re-called the immunoSEQ multiplex PCR reads with MiXCR. The sample shows about 400,000 distinct CDR3 sequences, more than 80% of them seen only once.

Sequences were obtained from CD8+ T cells from PBMCs. V is TRBV4-1 and J is TRBJ1-5; D unresolved. This receptor was identified in a human donor with multiple sclerosis. The DNA for the CDR3 is TGCGCCAGCAGCCAAGAGCGTGGGTATAGCAATCAGCCCCAGCATTTT. It is translated as CASSQERGYSNQPQHF.